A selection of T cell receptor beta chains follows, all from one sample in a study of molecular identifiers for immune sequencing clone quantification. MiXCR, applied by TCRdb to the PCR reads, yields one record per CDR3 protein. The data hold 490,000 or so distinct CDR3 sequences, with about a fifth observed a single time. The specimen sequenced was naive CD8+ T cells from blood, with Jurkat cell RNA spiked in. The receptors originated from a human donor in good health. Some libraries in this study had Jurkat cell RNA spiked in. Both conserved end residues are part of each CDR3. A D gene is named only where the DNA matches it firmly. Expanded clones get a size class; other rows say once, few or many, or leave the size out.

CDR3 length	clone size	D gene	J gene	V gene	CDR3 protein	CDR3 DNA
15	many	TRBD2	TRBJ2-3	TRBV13	CASSPTSGETDTQYF	TGTGCCAGCAGCCCTACTAGCGGGGAGACAGATACGCAGTATTTT
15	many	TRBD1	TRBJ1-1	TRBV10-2	CASSEGTGGGTEAFF	TGCGCCAGCAGTGAAGGGACAGGGGGTGGCACTGAAGCTTTCTTT
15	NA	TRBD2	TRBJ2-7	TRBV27	CASRRSGLGNCEQYF	TGTGCCAGCAGGCGATCGGGACTAGGGAATTGCGAGCAGTACTTC
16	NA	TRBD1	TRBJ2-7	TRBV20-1	CSARAIQGEFSYEQYF	TGCAGTGCTAGAGCCATACAGGGGGAATTCTCCTACGAGCAGTACTTC
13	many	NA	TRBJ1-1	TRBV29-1	CSVDSFLNTEAFF	TGCAGCGTAGACAGCTTTTTGAACACTGAAGCTTTCTTT
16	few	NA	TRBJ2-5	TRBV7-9	CASSSEAGRVQETQYF	TGTGCCAGCAGCTCAGAAGCAGGGAGAGTCCAAGAGACCCAGTACTTC
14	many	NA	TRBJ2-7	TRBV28	CASSFREHSYEQYF	TGTGCCAGCAGCTTCCGGGAACACTCCTACGAGCAGTACTTC
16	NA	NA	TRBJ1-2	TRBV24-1	CATSDTGTEANYGYTF	TGTGCCACCAGTGACACCGGGACGGAGGCTAACTATGGCTACACCTTC
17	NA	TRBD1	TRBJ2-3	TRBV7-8	CASSPWLSGQGVDTQYF	TGTGCCAGCAGCCCATGGCTTTCGGGGCAGGGGGTAGATACGCAGTATTTT
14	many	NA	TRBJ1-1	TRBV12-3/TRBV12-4	CASSPPGASTEAFF	TGTGCCAGCAGCCCTCCGGGGGCTAGCACTGAAGCTTTCTTT
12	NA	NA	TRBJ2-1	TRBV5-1	CASSPAVGEQFF	TGCGCCAGCAGCCCGGCGGTAGGTGAGCAGTTCTTC